Listed below are T cell receptor beta chains from one sample, sequenced in a study of cytomegalovirus exposure and HLA in healthy donors. Sequencing used immunoSEQ multiplex PCR; TCRdb keeps in-frame clones, though not all of them. The profile shows roughly 160,000 clones, approximately 76% of them singletons. The material sequenced was PBMCs. These TCRs come from a man in his 60s in good health and CMV-seronegative. Both conserved end residues are part of each CDR3. D genes are given only for firm matches. Clone size, where shown, is once, few, many, or a class for clones that have expanded.

j_gene	v_gene	abundance	d_gene	CDR3aa	CDR3nt
TRBJ2-1	TRBV5-6	NA	NA	CASSFVENFHNEQFF	TGTGCCAGCAGCTTTGTTGAGAATTTCCACAATGAGCAGTTCTTC
TRBJ2-3	TRBV9	once	NA	CASSVVPGSDTQYF	TGTGCCAGCAGCGTAGTCCCAGGGTCAGATACGCAGTATTTT
TRBJ2-3	TRBV5-1	NA	NA	CASSLVAGDGDTQYF	TGCGCCAGCAGCTTGGTGGCAGGGGACGGAGATACGCAGTATTTT
TRBJ2-3	TRBV19	NA	NA	CASSIGDHTDTQYF	TGTGCCAGTAGTATCGGAGACCACACAGATACGCAGTATTTT
TRBJ2-7	TRBV6-5	NA	TRBD1	CASGQGSTYEQYF	TGTGCCAGCGGACAGGGATCCACCTACGAGCAGTACTTC
TRBJ2-7	TRBV7-2	NA	TRBD2	CASGWVAGGDEQYF	TGTGCCAGCGGGTGGGTAGCGGGAGGGGACGAGCAGTACTTC
TRBJ2-5	TRBV29-1	NA	NA	CSAAGQRETQYF	TGCAGCGCCGCAGGACAGAGGGAGACCCAGTACTTC
TRBJ2-1	TRBV12-5	NA	TRBD1	CASGLGQGDDNEQFF	TGTGCTAGTGGTTTGGGACAGGGGGACGACAATGAGCAGTTCTTC
TRBJ2-7	TRBV9	NA	NA	CASSVGRRSGEQYF	TGTGCCAGCAGCGTAGGTCGACGGTCGGGCGAGCAGTACTTC
TRBJ1-5	TRBV10-3	NA	TRBD1	CATRPGQGNQPQHF	TGTGCCACCAGACCGGGACAGGGTAATCAGCCCCAGCATTTT
TRBJ1-4	TRBV5-1	NA	NA	CASRALGATNEKLFF	TGCGCCAGCAGGGCGTTGGGAGCAACTAATGAAAAACTGTTTTTT
TRBJ1-4	TRBV4-3	few	TRBD1	CASSQRQGLGEKLFF	TGCGCCAGCAGCCAGCGACAGGGGTTAGGTGAAAAACTGTTTTTT
TRBJ2-7	TRBV1	NA	NA	CTSADRYEQYF	TGCACCAGCGCCGATCGGTACGAGCAGTACTTC
TRBJ2-2	TRBV9	NA	NA	CASSVSSRGDTGELFF	TGTGCCAGCAGCGTATCATCCAGGGGCGACACCGGGGAGCTGTTTTTT
TRBJ2-2	TRBV5-4	NA	NA	CASSFVAARGELFF	TGTGCCAGCAGCTTTGTGGCGGCTAGGGGGGAGCTGTTTTTT
TRBJ1-1	TRBV5-1	NA	NA	CASSAGTRNTEAFF	TGCGCCAGCAGCGCCGGGACAAGGAACACTGAAGCTTTCTTT
TRBJ2-5	TRBV9	NA	NA	CASSVGPGSGVTQETQYF	TGTGCCAGCAGCGTAGGGCCTGGTAGCGGCGTTACCCAAGAGACCCAGTACTTC
TRBJ2-7	TRBV6-5	NA	NA	CASSYGGTRYTYEQYF	TGTGCCAGCAGTTACGGCGGTACCCGATACACCTACGAGCAGTACTTC
TRBJ1-3	TRBV18	NA	NA	CASSPPSRSGNTIYF	TGTGCCAGCTCACCACCGAGCCGCTCTGGAAACACCATATATTTT
TRBJ2-5	TRBV7-3	NA	TRBD2	CASSLFSGGETQYF	TGTGCCAGCAGCCTCTTTAGCGGGGGGGAGACCCAGTACTTC
TRBJ2-3	TRBV5-1	NA	TRBD1	CASSFTPGTGGTDTQYF	TGCGCCAGCAGCTTCACACCCGGGACAGGGGGCACAGATACGCAGTATTTT
TRBJ1-2	TRBV6-5	NA	NA	CASSSTSGDFYGYTF	TGTGCCAGCAGTTCCACCTCAGGGGATTTTTATGGCTACACCTTC
TRBJ2-6	TRBV5-1	NA	TRBD1	CASSSWTGSGANVLTF	TGCGCCAGCAGCTCATGGACAGGGTCCGGGGCCAACGTCCTGACTTTC
TRBJ2-7	TRBV15	NA	NA	CATSRDRVAEQYF	TGTGCCACCAGCAGAGACAGGGTTGCCGAGCAGTACTTC
TRBJ2-1	TRBV6-5	NA	NA	CASSYSRSTSYNEQFF	TGTGCCAGCAGTTACTCGCGGAGTACCTCCTACAATGAGCAGTTCTTC
TRBJ2-1	TRBV15	once	NA	CATSRDRGEQFF	TGTGCCACCAGCAGAGATCGGGGTGAGCAGTTCTTC
TRBJ2-1	TRBV29-1	NA	NA	CSVEERTDNEQFF	TGCAGCGTTGAAGAAAGGACAGACAATGAGCAGTTCTTC
TRBJ2-5	TRBV11-2	once	NA	CASSDISRGRETQYF	TGTGCCAGCAGCGATATAAGTCGGGGTAGGGAGACCCAGTACTTC
TRBJ2-5	TRBV10-1	NA	NA	CASSEGTLGSIETQYF	TGCGCCAGCAGTGAGGGGACTCTCGGGAGCATAGAGACCCAGTACTTC
TRBJ2-3	TRBV19	NA	TRBD1	CATGPGQGARTDTQYF	TGTGCCACAGGGCCGGGACAGGGGGCCCGTACAGATACGCAGTATTTT
TRBJ2-3	TRBV5-1	NA	TRBD2	CASSSMLAGDSTDTQYF	TGCGCCAGCAGCTCCATGCTAGCGGGAGATAGCACAGATACGCAGTATTTT
TRBJ2-1	TRBV10-1	NA	NA	CASSDRGSNEQFF	TGCGCCAGCAGTGACCGGGGATCCAATGAGCAGTTCTTC
TRBJ1-2	TRBV7-9	NA	NA	CSSSLVAGEAYGYTF	TGTTCCAGCAGCTTAGTGGCCGGGGAGGCATATGGCTACACCTTC
TRBJ1-5	TRBV21-1	NA	NA	CASSKVTAKTGDGDQPQHF	TGTGCCAGCAGCAAAGTGACTGCGAAGACAGGGGATGGGGATCAGCCCCAGCATTTT
TRBJ2-7	TRBV4-1	NA	TRBD2	CASSQSTSGRREEQYF	TGCGCCAGCAGCCAGTCAACTAGCGGGAGAAGGGAAGAGCAGTACTTC
TRBJ1-5	TRBV6-1	NA	TRBD1	CASSADRSNQPQHF	TGTGCCAGCAGCGCGGACAGGTCCAATCAGCCCCAGCATTTT
TRBJ2-1	TRBV9	NA	TRBD2	CASSARLAGGPISYNEQFF	TGTGCCAGCAGCGCCCGACTAGCGGGGGGGCCCATCTCCTACAATGAGCAGTTCTTC
TRBJ2-2	TRBV19	NA	TRBD1	CASSSFGTGVAGELFF	TGTGCCAGTAGTTCCTTCGGGACAGGGGTGGCCGGGGAGCTGTTTTTT
TRBJ2-1	TRBV4-2	NA	NA	CASSQSPTAQFF	TGTGCCAGCAGCCAAAGCCCAACAGCCCAGTTCTTC